This T cell receptor beta chain comes out of a study of T cell clonotyping in hematopoietic cell transplantation. Profiled with immunoSEQ multiplex PCR; TCRdb holds only in-frame clones, not every one. This repertoire shows about 69,000 clones, almost 97% found once; its top ten account for approximately 1.8%. Looked up from germline, CDR1 is MNHNY and CDR2 is SVGAGI (reference sequence). V trimming: 7 bases; J trimming: 2 bases; junction bases outside the gene matches: 0. The CDR3 loop spans 12 amino acids. Time point of the sample: recipient sample about 28 days before transplant, after cytoreduction. As for this clone: Its antigen is not identified.

General study results and limits: Pathologically expanded recipient clonotypes increased progressively from day 30 to day 180 as diversity fell.

Source: peripheral blood mononuclear cells, taken before stem cell transplant. The TCR comes from a woman aged 45-60 years with acute myeloid leukemia. Some clones in this sample may be carry-over from other donors' samples. The chain links TRBV6-6 to TRBJ2-3; 7 nucleotides match TRBD2. CDR3 protein: CASKRDTDTQYF. In DNA, the CDR3 is TGTGCCAGCAAGCGGGACACAGATACGCAGTATTTT.